This T cell receptor beta chain was retrieved from a study of blood T cells in healthy people across ages. A J-beta primer mix and a sample-barcoded 5' primer were used in a second PCR of about 7 to 12 cycles. TCRdb passed the 5' RACE reads through MiXCR, listing each CDR3 protein once. The repertoire consists of about 1,400,000 distinct CDR3 sequences, with roughly 45% occurring once and the leading ten covering roughly 7.9%. V was pared by 4 bases and J by 0 bases, with 13 bases between. In germline, CDR1 is LGHDT, CDR2 YNNKEL (reference sequence). The CDR3 is 15 amino acids. Specimen: blood. The J gene is TRBJ2-7, the V gene TRBV3-1; D could derive from TRBD1 or TRBD2 (5 bases each). This TCR derives from a woman aged 18-29 years in good health. The CDR3 region has the DNA TGTGCCAGCAGCCCCGAGGCAGGGAGCTCCTACGAGCAGTACTTC. Its protein is CASSPEAGSSYEQYF.